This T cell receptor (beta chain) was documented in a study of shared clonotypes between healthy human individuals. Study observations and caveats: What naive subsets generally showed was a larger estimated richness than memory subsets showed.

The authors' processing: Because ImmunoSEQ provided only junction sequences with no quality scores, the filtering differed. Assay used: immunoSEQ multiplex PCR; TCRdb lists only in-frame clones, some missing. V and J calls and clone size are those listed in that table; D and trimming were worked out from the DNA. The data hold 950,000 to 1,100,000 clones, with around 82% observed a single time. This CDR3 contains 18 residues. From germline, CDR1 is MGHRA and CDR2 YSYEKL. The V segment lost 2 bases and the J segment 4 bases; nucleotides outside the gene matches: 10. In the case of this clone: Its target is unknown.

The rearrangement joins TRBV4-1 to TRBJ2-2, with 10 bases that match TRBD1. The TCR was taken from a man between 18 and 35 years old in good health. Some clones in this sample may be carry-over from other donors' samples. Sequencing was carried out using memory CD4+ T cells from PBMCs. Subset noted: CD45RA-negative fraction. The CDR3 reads CASSQTGSRDRGTGELFF. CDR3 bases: TGCGCCAGCAGCCAAACCGGATCCCGGGACAGGGGCACCGGGGAGCTGTTTTTT.